Shown below are 23 T cell receptor beta chains from a single sample sequenced in a study of response to subunit inactivated influenza vaccine. TCRdb re-called the RT-PCR reads with MiXCR, one entry per CDR3 protein. The sample lists 630,000 or so distinct CDR3 sequences, around 16% occurring once. The specimen was PBMCs from blood, collected approximately 13 days after vaccination. The receptors here all came from a man aged 45-65 years who received an inactivated influenza vaccine.

This clonotype was found a few times. The chain couples TRBV6-2 or TRBV6-3 to TRBJ2-2, with 9 bases fitting TRBD1. J gave up 2 bases and V 0 bases, and 7 bases lay outside the gene matches. Germline V gene data show CDR1 as MNHEY and CDR2 as SVGEGT. This CDR3 has 18 residues. The CDR3 loop is CASSYSRTGASNTGELFF. The DNA of the CDR3 is TGTGCCAGCAGTTACTCGAGGACAGGGGCCTCTAACACCGGGGAGCTGTTTTTT.

In this sample, this clonotype turned up many times. This chain connects TRBV28 to TRBJ2-2; TRBD1 matches at 12 bases. The J segment lost 3 bases and the V segment lost 3 bases, leaving 11 bases of the junction unmatched. CDR1 MDHEN and CDR2 SYDVKM come from the germline V gene. The CDR3 consists of 19 residues. CDR3 residues: CASSFWDRGRSVDTGELFF. In nucleotides, the CDR3 is TGTGCCAGCAGTTTCTGGGACAGGGGGCGATCCGTTGACACCGGGGAGCTGTTTTTT.

The DNA for the CDR3 is TGCGCCAGCAAAAAGACAGACCAAGAGACCCAGTACTTC. Translated, it gives CASKKTDQETQYF. The chain couples TRBV5-1 to TRBJ2-5; TRBD1 might be the D (5 bases). Trimming removed 6 bases from V and 0 bases from J, with 9 bases in between. The CDR3 is 13 residues long. Germline lookup yields CDR1 SGHRS and CDR2 YFSETQ. Filled out from reference TRBV5-1 and TRBJ2-5, the complete variable domain reads KAGVTQTPRYLIKTRGQQVTLSCSPISGHRSVSWYQQTPGQGLQFLFEYFSETQRNKGNFPGRFSGRQFSNSRSEMNVSTLELGDSALYLCASKKTDQETQYFGPGTRLLVL.

This clonotype has a count of ten or more. The rearrangement joins TRBV2 to TRBJ2-1; 7 bases align to TRBD2. Germline V gene sequence: CDR1 SNHLY, CDR2 FYNNEI. The length of the CDR3 is 14 residues. The CDR3 loop reads CAKAPGGTYNEQFF. The CDR3, as DNA: TGTGCAAAAGCCCCGGGGGGTACCTACAATGAGCAGTTCTTC. Complete variable domain (other parts from reference TRBV2 and TRBJ2-1): EPEVTQTPSHQVTQMGQEVILRCVPISNHLYFYWYRQILGQKVEFLVSFYNNEISEKSEIFDDQFSVERPDGSNFTLKIRSTKLEDSAMYFCAKAPGGTYNEQFFGPGTRLTVL.

In this sample, this clonotype turned up many times. This chain joins TRBV5-1 and TRBJ2-3; D possibly corresponds to TRBD1 (7 bases). Germline-derived CDR1 and CDR2 are SGHRS and YFSETQ. This CDR3 region has 14 residues. V lost 4 bases to trimming and J lost 8 bases, with 17 bases between them. The CDR3 DNA follows: TGCGCCAGCAGCGGCGGGACAGAGTTTGGTACGCAGTATTTT. This translates into CASSGGTEFGTQYF.

This clonotype has only a few counts. This rearrangement joins TRBV6-1 to TRBJ1-5, with 8 bases lining up with TRBD1. The CDR3 is 14 residues long. Germline V gene data show CDR1 as MNHNS and CDR2 as SASEGT. V shed 5 bases, J shed 6 bases, and the junction held 6 bases outside the gene matches. This chain's CDR3 is CASSPVDRGQPQHF. For the CDR3, the DNA is TGTGCCAGCAGTCCAGTCGACAGGGGTCAGCCCCAGCATTTT.

The rearrangement links TRBV27 to TRBJ2-2; D is tentatively TRBD1 or TRBD2 (6 bases each). With 3 bases removed from V and 7 bases from J, the gap between germline ends came to 18 bases. CDR3 length: 16 residues. CDR1 is MNHEY and CDR2 is SMNVEV in the germline V gene (reference sequence). CDR3 in amino acids: CASSFPSVGGSGELFF. The CDR3 nucleotides read TGTGCCAGCAGTTTCCCCTCTGTGGGGGGCAGCGGGGAGCTGTTTTTT.

V gene TRBV28 combines with J gene TRBJ1-6; TRBD1 agrees at 7 bases. The CDR3 consists of 15 residues. J lost 7 bases, V lost 7 bases, and 10 bases had no gene match. Germline CDR1 is MDHEN and CDR2 is SYDVKM. The CDR3 region is CASTFFGTANSPLHF. In DNA form, the CDR3 reads TGTGCCAGCACCTTCTTTGGGACAGCCAATTCACCCCTCCACTTT.

There are a few counts of this clonotype. The CDR3 loop reads CSARDWGRGFVSEQYF. In nucleotides, the CDR3 is TGCAGTGCTAGAGATTGGGGCAGGGGGTTCGTCAGCGAGCAGTACTTC. The chain employs TRBV20-1 and TRBJ2-7; 7 bases align to TRBD1. The CDR3 totals 16 residues. Germline CDR1 is DFQATT and CDR2 is SNEGSKA (reference sequence). Trimming cost V 0 bases and J 6 bases; bases outside gene matches: 14.

The chain carries TRBV6-1 and TRBJ1-1; no firm D call. Between the trimmed V and J ends, which lost 6 bases and 0 bases, there was a span of 23 bases. The CDR3 runs to 18 residues. The germline CDR1 and CDR2 sequences are MNHNS and SASEGT. The CDR3 sequence: CASSRYPVSTGMNTEAFF. DNA for the CDR3: TGTGCCAGCAGCCGCTATCCGGTTAGCACTGGTATGAACACTGAAGCTTTCTTT.

J is TRBJ2-1 and V is TRBV15; D not resolved. CDR1 is LNHNV and CDR2 is YYDKDF in the germline V gene (reference sequence). Between the trimmed V and J ends, which lost 0 bases and 9 bases, there was a span of 6 bases. The CDR3 is made up of 12 amino acids. The CDR3 nucleotides read TGTGCCACCAGCAGAGAGTTCGGTGAGCAGTTCTTC. Translation gives CATSREFGEQFF.

This clonotype was picked up a small number of times. V gene TRBV6-2 or TRBV6-3 combines with J gene TRBJ2-7; TRBD1 matches 11 bases. Germline V gene data show CDR1 as MNHEY and CDR2 as SVGEGT. V lost 2 bases and J lost 2; bases outside the gene matches: 2. The CDR3 is 15 amino acids. CDR3 in DNA: TGTGCCAGCAGTTACGGGACAGGGGGAGCCTACGAGCAGTACTTC. This sequence encodes CASSYGTGGAYEQYF.

The rearrangement links TRBV6-2 or TRBV6-3 to TRBJ1-1; no clear D gene. Germline values: CDR1 MNHEY, CDR2 SVGEGT. Trimming stripped 6 bases from V and 0 bases from J, with 17 bases between. The CDR3 is made up of 16 amino acids. CDR3 sequence reads: CASRRLLERMNTEAFF. The CDR3 DNA reads TGTGCCAGCAGAAGGCTACTCGAGCGGATGAACACTGAAGCTTTCTTT.

There are a few counts of this clonotype. The rearrangement joins TRBV6-2 or TRBV6-3 to TRBJ2-3; D ambiguous. This CDR3 contains 16 residues. V was trimmed by 5 bases and J by 3 bases, leaving 18 bases between them. Germline assignment: CDR1 MNHEY and CDR2 SVGEGT. The CDR3 region is CASSPEAWLGTDTQYF. In nucleotides, the CDR3 is TGTGCCAGCAGTCCCGAGGCGTGGCTCGGGACAGATACGCAGTATTTT.

At least ten counts were recorded for this clonotype. The genes are TRBV4-1 and TRBJ1-2; a possible D gene is TRBD1 (6 bases). The CDR3 has 14 amino acids. Between the trimmed V and J ends, which lost 0 bases and 6 bases, there was a span of 11 bases. Germline CDR1 reads MGHRA; CDR2 reads YSYEKL. The CDR3 nucleotides are TGCGCCAGCAGCCAAGAATACAGGGACCATGGCTACACCTTC. Its translation is CASSQEYRDHGYTF.

V is TRBV7-9 and J is TRBJ2-1, with D possibly called TRBD1 or TRBD2 (6 bases each). Germline assignment: CDR1 SEHNR and CDR2 FQNEAQ (reference sequence). This CDR3 is built from 16 residues. Trimming pared 3 bases from V and 7 bases from J, leaving 19 bases between. Here the CDR3 DNA reads TGTGCCAGCAGCTTGGGGGCCCCCAGGGGAGGAAATGAGCAGTTCTTC. Amino acids: CASSLGAPRGGNEQFF.

This chain connects TRBV7-8 to TRBJ1-2; D is unresolved. This CDR3 contains 14 residues. Germline assignment: CDR1 SGHVS and CDR2 FQNEAQ. Trimming removed 3 bases at V and 1 base at J, with 9 bases between. DNA for the CDR3: TGTGCCAGCAGCTTCGGACGGATTAACTATGGCTACACCTTC. It specifies CASSFGRINYGYTF.

Only a few counts were recorded for this clonotype. The chain recombines TRBV20-1 with TRBJ1-1, with D maybe TRBD1 (6 bases). Germline V CDR1 and CDR2: DFQATT, SNEGSKA (reference sequence). CDR3 size: 13 residues. V was shortened by 5 bases and J by 6 bases, with 16 bases between the two germline ends. CDR3 sequence: CSAEAKTGPEAFF. The DNA for the CDR3 is TGCAGTGCTGAGGCGAAAACAGGGCCTGAAGCTTTCTTT.

This clonotype has a handful of counts. The chain joins TRBV5-1 to TRBJ2-1; a possible D gene is TRBD2 (6 bases). V was pared by 0 bases and J by 3 bases, with 13 bases between. The germline gives CDR1 SGHRS, CDR2 YFSETQ. The CDR3 runs 16 residues. DNA of the CDR3: TGCGCCAGCAGCTTGGAGGCGGGATGGGGCTACAATGAGCAGTTCTTC. Its translation is CASSLEAGWGYNEQFF.

In its sample, this clonotype was seen a few times. The chain joins TRBV6-2 or TRBV6-3 to TRBJ2-1; D remains unclear. Germline V gives CDR1 MNHEY, CDR2 SVGEGT. V lost 6 bases and J lost 4, with 10 bases in between. The CDR3 covers 13 residues. CDR3 in amino acids: CASRQVGYNEQFF. In DNA form, the CDR3 reads TGTGCCAGCAGACAAGTGGGATACAATGAGCAGTTCTTC.

V usage is TRBV20-1 and J usage is TRBJ2-7, with TRBD2 matching over 9 bases. CDR1 is DFQATT, CDR2 SNEGSKA, per germline (reference sequence). This CDR3 has 14 residues. V was pared by 3 bases and J by 3 bases, with 6 bases of the junction left unmatched. As DNA, the CDR3 is TGCAGTGCTAGGTTAGCGGGAGTCGACTACGAGCAGTACTTC. Its protein is CSARLAGVDYEQYF.

This clonotype was counted between two and nine times. This chain's CDR3 is CASSSGDQETQYF. Here the CDR3 DNA reads TGCGCCAGCAGCTCCGGCGACCAAGAGACCCAGTACTTC. The chain combines TRBV5-1 with TRBJ2-5; D call uncertain. The ends were cut back, 3 bases at V and 0 bases at J, with 6 bases in the middle. Per the germline V gene, CDR1 is SGHRS and CDR2 is YFSETQ. The CDR3 has 13 amino acids.

This clonotype occurred many times. V is TRBV5-1 and J is TRBJ2-5; D gene uncertain. The CDR3 contains 14 residues. Germline V CDR1 and CDR2: SGHRS, YFSETQ. Trimming shortened V by 4 bases and J by 3 bases, and 13 bases separated the two germline ends. The CDR3 loop reads CASSPRILEETQYF. The CDR3 nucleotides read TGCGCCAGCAGCCCCCGAATTCTGGAAGAGACCCAGTACTTC.